Below, one T cell receptor (beta chain) is given with its context. Its antigen is currently unknown. CDR1 and CDR2 (germline): SGHRS, YFSETQ. V was pared by 0 bases and J by 1 base, with 6 bases of the junction left unmatched. There are 16 residues in the CDR3. 60 Vbeta and 13 Jbeta primers were used in PCR. Libraries were prepared by immunoSEQ multiplex PCR; TCRdb keeps only in-frame clonotypes and omits some of them. Here the sample spans 150,000 to 200,000 clones, roughly 85% being singletons. This sample is drawn from a study of cytomegalovirus exposure and HLA in healthy donors. Study-level findings and limits: Follow-up analysis seemed to connect common viral pathogens with several of the most significant clusters identified.

The sample was PBMCs. This clonotype was obtained from a male donor in good health and CMV-seropositive. V and J are TRBV5-1 and TRBJ1-1; 7 positions agree with TRBD1. The CDR3 sequence is CASSLDSGTANTEAFF. The CDR3 coding sequence is TGCGCCAGCAGCTTGGATTCCGGGACAGCGAACACTGAAGCTTTCTTT.